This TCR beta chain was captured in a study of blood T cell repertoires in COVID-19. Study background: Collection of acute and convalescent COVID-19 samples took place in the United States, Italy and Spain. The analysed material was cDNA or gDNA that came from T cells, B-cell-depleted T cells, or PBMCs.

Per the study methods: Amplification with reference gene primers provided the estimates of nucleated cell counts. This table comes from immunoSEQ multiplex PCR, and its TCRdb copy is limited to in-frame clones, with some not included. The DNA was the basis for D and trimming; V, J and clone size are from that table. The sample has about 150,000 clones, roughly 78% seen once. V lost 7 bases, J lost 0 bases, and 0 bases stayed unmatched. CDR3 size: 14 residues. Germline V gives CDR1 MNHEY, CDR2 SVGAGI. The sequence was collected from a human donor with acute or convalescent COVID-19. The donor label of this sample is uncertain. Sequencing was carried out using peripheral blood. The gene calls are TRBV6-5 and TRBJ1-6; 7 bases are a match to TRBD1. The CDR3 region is CASNRGSYNSPLHF. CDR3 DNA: TGTGCCAGCAACAGGGGCTCCTATAATTCACCCCTCCACTTT.